A single sample is the source of the 3 T cell receptor beta chains below, sequenced in a study of chemoradiotherapy in HPV16-positive cancers. Generated by immunoSEQ multiplex PCR, the TCRdb table keeps only in-frame clones and is missing some. The sample holds roughly 3,600 clones, 77% seen once. This material was acquired from a patient who underwent chemoradiotherapy. The origin of the receptors is a human donor with HPV-associated anogenital cancer.

This chain joins TRBV19 and TRBJ1-5; D possibly corresponds to TRBD1 (6 bases). V lost 6 bases, J lost 7 bases, and 16 bases lay in between. The CDR3 sequence is 14 residues long. In germline, CDR1 is LNHDA, CDR2 SQIVND (reference sequence). CDR3 sequence (DNA): TGTGCCAGTAGCCTCGCGCCGGGGGCCCAGCCCCAGCATTTT. It encodes CASSLAPGAQPQHF.

The chain has TRBV18 and TRBJ2-7, with D maybe TRBD1 (6 bases). Between the trimmed V and J ends, which lost 3 bases and 0 bases, there was a span of 9 bases. Germline CDR1 reads KGHSH; CDR2 reads LQKENI. The CDR3 sequence is 14 residues long. CDR3 region: CASSPRDISYEQYF. The CDR3 nucleotides read TGTGCCAGCTCACCCCGGGACATCTCCTACGAGCAGTACTTC.

V usage is TRBV11-3 and J usage is TRBJ2-3; 9 nucleotides line up with TRBD2. The V and J ends lost 1 base and 0 bases, in that order; junction bases with no gene match: 2. CDR3 length: 16 residues. The germline CDR1 and CDR2 sequences are SGHNT and YENEEA. CDR3: CASSLVAGGSTDTQYF. CDR3 nucleotides: TGTGCCAGCAGCTTAGTGGCGGGAGGGAGCACAGATACGCAGTATTTT. The variable domain in full, with the rest retrieved from reference TRBV11-3 and TRBJ2-3, is EAGVVQSPRYKIIEKKQPVAFWCNPISGHNTLYWYLQNLGQGPELLIRYENEEAVDDSQLPKDRFSAERLKGVDSTLKIQPAELGDSAVYLCASSLVAGGSTDTQYFGPGTRLTVL.